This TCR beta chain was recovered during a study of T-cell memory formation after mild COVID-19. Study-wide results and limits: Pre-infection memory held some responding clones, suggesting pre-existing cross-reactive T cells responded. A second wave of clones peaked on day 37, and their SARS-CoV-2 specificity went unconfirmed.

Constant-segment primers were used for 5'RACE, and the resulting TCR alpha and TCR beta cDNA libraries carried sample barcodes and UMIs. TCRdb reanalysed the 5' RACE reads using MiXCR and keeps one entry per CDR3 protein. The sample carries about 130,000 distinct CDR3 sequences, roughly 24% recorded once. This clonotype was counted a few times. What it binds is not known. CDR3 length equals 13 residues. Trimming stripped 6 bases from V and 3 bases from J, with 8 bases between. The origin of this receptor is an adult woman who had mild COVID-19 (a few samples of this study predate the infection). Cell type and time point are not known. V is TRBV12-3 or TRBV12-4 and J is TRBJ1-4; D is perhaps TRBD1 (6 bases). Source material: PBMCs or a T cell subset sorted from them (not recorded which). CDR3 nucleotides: TGTGCCAGCAGAGGACAGCCTAATGAAAAACTGTTTTTT. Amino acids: CASRGQPNEKLFF.